This TCR beta chain is drawn from a study of blood T cell repertoires in COVID-19. Data came from immunoSEQ multiplex PCR; TCRdb stores just in-frame clones and leaves some out. Of 200,000 to 300,000 clones listed, about 90% are singletons. Sequencing was performed on peripheral blood. This sequence originates from a man in his thirties or forties with COVID-19, enrolled during active disease.

In DNA form, the CDR3 reads TGCGCCAGCAGCCGCGGGACAGACGCCTACGAGCAGTACTTC. Protein: CASSRGTDAYEQYF. The chain links TRBV4-1 to TRBJ2-7, with D perhaps TRBD1 (7 bases). The CDR3 totals 14 residues. Per germline, CDR1 MGHRA and CDR2 YSYEKL. V was shortened by 4 bases and J by 2 bases, with 12 bases between the two germline ends.